This is a list of T cell receptor beta chains from one sample in a study of cytomegalovirus exposure and HLA in healthy donors. Produced via immunoSEQ multiplex PCR; TCRdb's table is partial and in-frame only. The table lists approximately 150,000 clones, over 70% of them singletons. Material: PBMCs. The source is a woman under 30 in good health and CMV-seronegative. Each CDR3 is given with its conserved first and last residue. The D gene is left open where the match is weak. Size values are once, few and many counts, or a class for expanded clones, and some rows have none.

>.|.|TRBV7-9|TRBJ2-7
CASIDQGKTYEQYF
TGTGCCAGCATCGACCAGGGGAAAACCTACGAGCAGTACTTC
>.|.|TRBV6-4|TRBJ2-7
CASRNQGGEQYF
TGTGCCAGCAGGAACCAGGGAGGCGAGCAGTACTTC
>.|.|TRBV4-2|TRBJ1-2
CASRPGHTGYGYTF
TGTGCCAGCCGTCCGGGACATACGGGCTATGGCTACACCTTC
>few|.|TRBV5-1|TRBJ1-2
CASSPGEGGYTF
TGCGCCAGCAGCCCTGGGGAGGGCGGCTACACCTTC
>few|TRBD2|TRBV7-9|TRBJ2-1
CASSLGLAGVREQFF
TGTGCCAGCAGCTTAGGACTAGCGGGAGTGCGAGAGCAGTTCTTC
>.|.|TRBV29-1|TRBJ1-3
CSVGDSTSGNTIYF
TGCAGCGTTGGAGATTCGACATCTGGAAACACCATATATTTT
>.|.|TRBV18|TRBJ1-1
CASSPPVARMNTEAFF
TGTGCCAGCTCACCACCGGTGGCACGCATGAACACTGAAGCTTTCTTT
>.|.|TRBV6-1|TRBJ2-2
CASRSSEVTGELFF
TGTGCCAGCAGATCTTCCGAGGTGACCGGGGAGCTGTTTTTT
>few|.|TRBV5-6|TRBJ1-5
CASSENRDLPQHF
TGTGCCAGCAGCGAAAACAGGGATCTGCCCCAGCATTTT
>.|TRBD2|TRBV5-1|TRBJ2-7
CASSDPGLALYEQYF
TGCGCCAGCAGCGATCCGGGACTAGCCCTCTACGAGCAGTACTTC
>.|.|TRBV6-5|TRBJ1-2
CASSYTRDNYGYTF
TGTGCCAGCAGTTACACCAGGGATAACTATGGCTACACCTTC
>.|.|TRBV5-1|TRBJ1-3
CASSRGREAGNTIYF
TGCGCCAGCAGCCGGGGACGGGAGGCTGGAAACACCATATATTTT
>.|.|TRBV21-1|TRBJ2-7
CASTEDRDYEQYF
TGTGCCAGCACGGAAGACCGGGACTACGAGCAGTACTTC
>.|TRBD2|TRBV14|TRBJ2-1
CASSQEWGLAGRNEQFF
TGTGCCAGCAGCCAAGAATGGGGGCTAGCGGGAAGGAATGAGCAGTTCTTC
>.|.|TRBV28|TRBJ1-5
CATWRDSNQPQHF
TGTGCCACGTGGCGGGATAGCAATCAGCCCCAGCATTTT
>.|.|TRBV12-5|TRBJ2-5
CASGLGHGQTQYF
TGTGCTAGTGGTTTGGGTCACGGTCAGACCCAGTACTTC
>.|.|TRBV5-1|TRBJ1-1
CASSLGTTGEAFF
TGCGCCAGCAGCTTGGGCACGACAGGCGAAGCTTTCTTT
>.|.|TRBV18|TRBJ2-5
CASSPPVRQETQYF
TGTGCCAGCTCACCACCGGTGAGGCAAGAGACCCAGTACTTC
>.|TRBD2|TRBV19|TRBJ2-1
CASSKRAGETSEQFF
TGTGCCAGTAGTAAAAGAGCGGGGGAAACAAGTGAGCAGTTCTTC
>few|TRBD1|TRBV27|TRBJ1-1
CASSYPGQGEAFF
TGTGCCAGCAGTTACCCCGGACAGGGCGAAGCTTTCTTT
>.|.|TRBV6-6|TRBJ1-5
CASSYDGQPGMPQHF
TGTGCCAGCAGTTACGACGGACAGCCGGGTATGCCCCAGCATTTT
>.|TRBD2|TRBV4-2|TRBJ2-1
CASSRAGEGYEQFF
TGTGCCAGCAGCCGAGCGGGAGAAGGGTATGAGCAGTTCTTC
>.|.|TRBV6-5|TRBJ2-7
CASSYSGEVSYEQYF
TGTGCCAGCAGTTATTCGGGGGAGGTGTCCTACGAGCAGTACTTC
>.|.|TRBV20-1|TRBJ2-5
CSATRETQYF
TGCAGTGCTACGAGGGAGACCCAGTACTTC
>once|TRBD2|TRBV5-4|TRBJ2-3
CASSLGAGGGTDTQYF
TGTGCCAGCAGCTTAGGAGCGGGAGGGGGCACAGATACGCAGTATTTT
>.|TRBD1|TRBV5-5|TRBJ2-7
CASSGTVYEQYF
TGTGCCAGCAGTGGGACAGTCTACGAGCAGTACTTC
>.|TRBD2|TRBV5-4|TRBJ2-7
CASSARLAAGEQYF
TGTGCCAGCAGCGCAAGACTAGCGGCAGGGGAGCAGTACTTC
>few|TRBD1|TRBV27|TRBJ2-7
CASSFTGEAYEQYF
TGTGCCAGCAGTTTTACAGGGGAAGCCTACGAGCAGTACTTC
>.|TRBD2|TRBV19|TRBJ2-7
CASSGREINEQYF
TGTGCCAGTAGCGGGCGGGAGATAAACGAGCAGTACTTC
>.|.|TRBV25-1|TRBJ2-3
CASSDSGRLTDTQYF
TGTGCCAGCAGTGATTCAGGCAGGCTCACAGATACGCAGTATTTT
>few|.|TRBV7-9|TRBJ1-3
CASSLGAGGNTIYF
TGTGCCAGCAGCTTAGGGGCAGGAGGAAACACCATATATTTT
>.|TRBD2|TRBV10-1|TRBJ2-7
CASSESSSGTSGPYEQYF
TGCGCCAGCAGTGAGTCCTCTTCCGGGACTAGCGGACCCTACGAGCAGTACTTC
>.|TRBD2|TRBV11-2|TRBJ2-2
CASSLWSGLAATGELFF
TGTGCCAGCAGCTTATGGTCTGGGCTAGCGGCCACCGGGGAGCTGTTTTTT
>.|.|TRBV6-1|TRBJ1-5
CASSAGSNQPQHF
TGTGCCAGCAGCGCGGGTAGCAATCAGCCCCAGCATTTT
>.|TRBD2|TRBV5-1|TRBJ2-7
CASSPEESGRAISYEQYF
TGCGCCAGCAGCCCGGAGGAAAGCGGGAGGGCCATCTCCTACGAGCAGTACTTC
>.|TRBD1|TRBV4-1|TRBJ2-2
CASSQFPGTGGTGELFF
TGCGCCAGCAGCCAGTTCCCAGGGACAGGGGGGACCGGGGAGCTGTTTTTT
>.|.|TRBV7-9|TRBJ1-1
CASSSYQGEDTEAFF
TGTGCCAGCAGCTCCTACCAAGGAGAGGACACTGAAGCTTTCTTT
>.|.|TRBV27|TRBJ2-7
CASSLSSGSSEQYF
TGTGCCAGCAGTTTATCTTCCGGTTCGAGCGAGCAGTACTTC
>few|.|TRBV2|TRBJ2-3
CASSEGGVTDTQYF
TGTGCCAGCAGTGAAGGGGGGGTCACAGATACGCAGTATTTT
>.|.|TRBV19|TRBJ1-4
CASSSNDPVLSGEKLFF
TGTGCCAGTAGTTCGAACGATCCTGTTCTTAGTGGTGAAAAACTGTTTTTT
>.|.|TRBV6-5|TRBJ1-2
CASRLGRNYGYTF
TGTGCCAGCAGGTTAGGGAGGAACTATGGCTACACCTTC
>.|TRBD1|TRBV18|TRBJ1-2
CASSPMGFETGFNHRYGYTF
TGTGCCAGCTCACCAATGGGGTTCGAGACAGGGTTTAACCATCGTTATGGCTACACCTTC
>once|.|TRBV30|TRBJ1-5
CAWSVRLTGNRLGGNQPQHF
TGTGCCTGGAGTGTACGGCTAACAGGGAACAGACTCGGGGGCAATCAGCCCCAGCATTTT
>.|TRBD1|TRBV5-1|TRBJ2-3
CASSPYPGQNTDTQYF
TGCGCCAGCAGCCCCTACCCGGGACAGAACACAGATACGCAGTATTTT
>.|TRBD2|TRBV27|TRBJ2-1
CASSLLITSGRGEQFF
TGTGCCAGCAGTTTATTAATTACTAGCGGGAGGGGTGAGCAGTTCTTC
>.|TRBD1|TRBV5-1|TRBJ2-7
CASSIGQGPYEQYF
TGCGCCAGCAGCATTGGACAGGGCCCCTACGAGCAGTACTTC
>.|TRBD2|TRBV4-1|TRBJ2-1
CASSQDLLAGGNEQFF
TGCGCCAGCAGCCAAGATCTACTAGCGGGAGGGAATGAGCAGTTCTTC
>.|TRBD2|TRBV13|TRBJ2-7
CASSPQREGHDEQYF
TGTGCCAGCAGCCCCCAGCGGGAGGGCCACGACGAGCAGTACTTC
>few|.|TRBV6-1|TRBJ2-7
CASRNQGEQYF
TGTGCCAGCAGGAATCAGGGGGAGCAGTACTTC
>.|.|TRBV4-1|TRBJ1-6
CASSQEGGFGNSPLHF
TGCGCCAGCAGCCAAGAGGGAGGTTTTGGGAATTCACCCCTCCACTTT
>.|.|TRBV6-5|TRBJ2-2
CAARKTFPGTGELFF
TGTGCCGCCCGAAAAACATTTCCAGGCACCGGGGAGCTGTTTTTT
>.|.|TRBV19|TRBJ1-2
CASSGVGTLYGYTF
TGTGCCAGTAGCGGGGTCGGGACTCTCTATGGCTACACCTTC
>.|TRBD2|TRBV27|TRBJ2-7
CASGGTSGPYEQYF
TGTGCCAGCGGAGGGACTAGCGGTCCCTACGAGCAGTACTTC
>.|.|TRBV2|TRBJ1-1
CASSESADMNTEAFF
TGTGCCAGCAGTGAATCTGCAGACATGAACACTGAAGCTTTCTTT